These 9 T cell receptor beta chains came from one sample sequenced in a study of T cell changes during pregnancy in multiple sclerosis. Libraries were prepared by immunoSEQ multiplex PCR; TCRdb keeps only in-frame clonotypes and omits some of them. The sample includes about 50,000 clones, roughly 94% seen only once; the top ten take around 0.3%. The sequenced sample was CD4+ T cells from peripheral blood mononuclear cells, obtained in the third trimester of pregnancy. These receptor sequences come from a female donor with multiple sclerosis, enrolled in a pregnancy study.

The V gene is TRBV30, the J gene TRBJ1-1; the match to TRBD1 covers 11 bases. The V segment lost 4 bases and the J segment 10 bases; nucleotides outside the gene matches: 11. Germline V gives CDR1 GTSNPN, CDR2 SVGIG (reference sequence). The CDR3 contains 14 residues. DNA of the CDR3: TGTGCCTGGACTAGGAGAGGACAGGGGGCGCGAGCTTTCTTT. It is translated as CAWTRRGQGARAFF. The full variable domain, completed using reference TRBV30 and TRBJ1-1, is SQTIHQWPATLVQPVGSPLSLECTVEGTSNPNLYWYRQAAGRGLQLLFYSVGIGQISSEVPQNLSASRPQDRQFILSSKKLLLSDSGFYLCAWTRRGQGARAFFGQGTRLTVV.

V usage is TRBV28 and J usage is TRBJ1-2; TRBD1 aligns across 7 bases. This CDR3 contains 13 residues. The J segment lost 8 bases and the V segment lost 3 bases, leaving 6 bases of the junction unmatched. The germline CDR1 and CDR2 sequences are MDHEN and SYDVKM. The CDR3 protein is CASSLAGGRGYTF. CDR3 bases: TGTGCCAGCAGTTTGGCAGGGGGTAGAGGCTACACCTTC.

The chain joins TRBV21-1 to TRBJ1-6; no check of the table's D call, TRBD1, against the DNA was made. TRBV21-1 is flagged as a pseudogene. The CDR3 loop spans 17 amino acids. The CDR3 bases are TGTGCCAGCAGCAAAGCTCTGGACAGGGGGCCTCAAGGGCCCCTCCACTTT. Protein sequence: CASSKALDRGPQGPLHF.

V is TRBV29-1 and J is TRBJ2-5, with 11 bases aligning to TRBD2. V was clipped by 6 bases and J by 5 bases; unmatched bases: 5. The CDR3 runs to 13 residues. The germline V gene encodes CDR1 SQVTM and CDR2 ANQGSEA. CDR3 amino acids: CSVMTSGAETQYF. CDR3 DNA: TGCAGCGTCATGACTAGCGGGGCTGAGACCCAGTACTTC. Together with reference TRBV29-1 and TRBJ2-5, the CDR3 gives the full variable domain: SAVISQKPSRDICQRGTSLTIQCQVDSQVTMMFWYRQQPGQSLTLIATANQGSEATYESGFVIDKFPISRPNLTFSTLTVSNMSPEDSSIYLCSVMTSGAETQYFGPGTRLLVL.

This chain uses TRBV28 with TRBJ1-5; 9 bases match TRBD1. V was clipped by 6 bases and J by 4 bases; unmatched bases: 7. Germline CDR1 MDHEN, CDR2 SYDVKM. The CDR3 has 15 amino acids. The CDR3 sequence: CASSLRDRDNQPQHF. As DNA, the CDR3 is TGTGCCAGCAGCTTGCGGGACAGGGATAATCAGCCCCAGCATTTT. Drawing the rest from reference TRBV28 and TRBJ1-5, the complete variable domain is DVKVTQSSRYLVKRTGEKVFLECVQDMDHENMFWYRQDPGLGLRLIYFSYDVKMKEKGDIPEGYSVSREKKERFSLILESASTNQTSMYLCASSLRDRDNQPQHFGDGTRLSIL.

The CDR3 here is CASSPLGGLSYEQYF. In nucleotides, the CDR3 is TGCGCCAGCAGCCCCCTCGGGGGGCTCTCCTACGAGCAGTACTTC. The genes are TRBV5-1 and TRBJ2-7; D possibly corresponds to TRBD2 (7 bases). Germline-derived CDR1 and CDR2 are SGHRS and YFSETQ. V was shortened by 4 bases and J by 0 bases, with 14 bases between the two germline ends. The CDR3 has 15 amino acids.

The J gene is TRBJ1-3, the V gene TRBV28; D perhaps matches TRBD1 (5 bases). Between the trimmed V and J ends, which lost 5 bases and 4 bases, there was a span of 15 bases. CDR3 length equals 15 residues. In germline, CDR1 is MDHEN, CDR2 SYDVKM. CDR3 DNA sequence: TGTGCCAGCAGTCTCGACAGCTTCATCGGAAACACCATATATTTT. Translating it yields CASSLDSFIGNTIYF.

The rearrangement joins TRBV6-5 to TRBJ1-1, with 7 bases lining up with TRBD1. The germline CDR1 and CDR2 sequences are MNHEY and SVGAGI. V lost 3 bases to trimming and J lost 6 bases; unmatched junction nucleotides: 7. This CDR3 comprises 14 residues. The CDR3 sequence is CASSYDRARAEAFF. In DNA form, the CDR3 reads TGTGCCAGCAGTTATGACAGGGCACGGGCTGAAGCTTTCTTT.

The chain couples TRBV7-9 to TRBJ1-5; 10 bases align to TRBD1. CDR1 SEHNR and CDR2 FQNEAQ come from the germline V gene (reference sequence). The CDR3 is 15 residues long. The V segment lost 1 base and the J segment 7 bases; nucleotides outside the gene matches: 4. For the CDR3, the DNA is TGTGCCAGCAGCTTAGGGGGACAGGGGCGACAGCCCCAGCATTTT. Its translation is CASSLGGQGRQPQHF.